The sequence of this TCR beta chain was determined in a study of prognosis after radiotherapy for stage I lung cancer (dated by TCRdb to 2020 to 2022). In terms of the full investigation: Fewer than 20 stage I NSCLC patients were enrolled in Nanjing, China, between April 2018 and early 2019. All patients were regarded as medically inoperable, because of comorbidities in about a dozen patients and refusal of surgery in several patients. About 20% of the 19 patients developed distant metastases after SBRT, at a median of roughly seven months; the other 15 showed no significant progression. SBRT was delivered in 3 to 5 fractions with a biologically effective dose of at least 100 Gy, and image-guided IMRT or VMAT was used for delivery. Ages in the cohort of 10 to 15 men and about six women ranged from roughly 50 to 95 years, with a median of 74. The study took one blood sample before SBRT and one after SBRT from each of around 20 patients and sequenced all 40 or so samples. Peripheral blood TCR beta repertoires were profiled in stage I NSCLC patients before and after stereotactic body radiotherapy, and the study then linked these repertoires to distant failure. Approximately 15 cases involved newly diagnosed primary stage I lung tumors, and five involved oligometastatic NSCLC subsequent to surgical resection of the primary tumor. No patient received concurrent therapy alongside SBRT. Eleven to twelve patients had adenocarcinoma and several had squamous cell carcinoma as the tumor histology.

All patients had node-negative disease on CT and PET/CT, and none had a history of other malignancies or prior chemotherapy or radiotherapy. At each of the two time points, around 6 milliliters of peripheral venous blood were collected into EDTA tubes. PBMCs were isolated by Ficoll-Paque Plus density-gradient centrifugation. Immediately after collection, samples were stored at -80 degrees C until analysis. In the germline V gene (reference sequence), CDR1 corresponds to SGHNT and CDR2 to YYREEE. V is shortened by 4 bases, J by 5 bases, and the region joining them spans 14 bases. The CDR3 covers 14 residues, taking in both the cysteine and the phenylalanine. Only the CDR3 portion is preserved as DNA: 42 bases, with reading frame beginning at the first base. Results and caveats for the whole study, not just this receptor: Post-SBRT Shannon entropy and its change from baseline were lower in patients who developed distant metastases; baseline Shannon entropy was not associated with metastases. Tumor specificity of expanded TCR clones was not determined. None of the reported P values were adjusted for multiple comparisons. After SBRT, the count of unique TCR clones dropped from a median of about 10,000 beforehand to some 7,000 afterward (Wilcoxon paired P=0.011). The study was limited by the small cohort and short follow-up, and independent validation of the study findings is required. Differences in TRBV and TRBJ usage frequencies by metastasis status were reportedly observed in two V genes at baseline and in several V and two J genes after SBRT.

Two rounds of multiplex PCR were performed to amplify the TCR beta CDR3 region from genomic DNA. The first PCR round used primers specific to each TRBV and TRBJ gene, and the primer sequences were filed in Chinese patent CN105087789A. The second PCR round used universal primers. The Roche High Pure PCR Template Preparation Kit was used to extract genomic DNA from frozen PBMCs. Libraries were sequenced paired-end with 151 bp reads on an Illumina HiSeq 3000. The study's own analysis went as follows. CutAdapt was used to discard raw reads that did not contain the multiplex PCR primer sequences. Using PEAR, the high-quality paired reads were merged into contigs. By aligning each contig to reference sequences, MiXCR assigned the TRB V, D and J gene segments to that contig. CDR3 sequences were clustered by base quality and sequence similarity to remove sequencing errors. Shannon entropy normalized by the natural log of productive TCR sequence number was used as the measure of diversity. Clonality was defined as one minus Shannon entropy divided by the natural log of the number of unique clonotypes. Progression-free survival cut-offs for repertoire metrics were chosen using the Youden index of ROC curves, with analyses run in R 3.5.3. TCRdb applied fastp at Q25 and MiXCR to the public reads, then kept only in-frame beta chains. Each record represents a unique CDR3 protein, reported with the most common genes and DNA among its rows. The authors' filters were not applied to this entry. The sample has approximately 16,000 distinct CDR3 sequences on record, 29% of them singletons. The top ten clones comprise approximately 32% of the sample.

This clonotype was observed many times. This receptor's antigen is unknown. Base-call qualities are not available, and no considerably larger clone is one nucleotide away. The sample consisted of PBMCs, taken before or after stereotactic body radiation therapy (not recorded which). This TCR was sampled from a donor aged 50 or older with non-small cell lung cancer. In this chain, TRBV5-4 is recombined with TRBJ2-3; confidence is insufficient to name the D gene. CDR3 region: CASSPSILGDTQYF. The DNA sequence is as follows: TGTGCCAGCAGCCCGAGCATATTAGGAGATACGCAGTATTTT.